The 10 T cell receptor beta chains reported below all come from one sample, sequenced in a study of blood T cell repertoires in COVID-19. TCRdb's copy holds only in-frame clones and misses some; the assay was immunoSEQ multiplex PCR. Counted here are approximately 230,000 clones, about nine tenths occurring once; the ten biggest clones make up 5% to 6.5%. The sequenced material came from peripheral blood. All receptors derive from a woman in her thirties with COVID-19, enrolled during active disease.

This chain uses TRBV5-1 with TRBJ1-5; maybe TRBD1 (5 bases). CDR3 length equals 14 residues. Germline V gene sequence: CDR1 SGHRS, CDR2 YFSETQ. The V end lost 0 bases, the J end lost 7 bases, and 11 bases lay between the germline ends. The CDR3 nucleotides are TGCGCCAGCAGCTTGGTGGGGGAGGGACAGCCCCAGCATTTT. Its protein is CASSLVGEGQPQHF.

The chain joins TRBV7-9 to TRBJ2-2; possibly TRBD2 for D (5 bases). This CDR3 contains 16 residues. Deletions cut 3 bases from V and 4 bases from J, with 15 bases between. The germline V gene has CDR1 SEHNR and CDR2 FQNEAQ (reference sequence). CDR3 in amino acids: CASSFRTEGSTGELFF. The CDR3 DNA follows: TGTGCCAGCAGCTTTAGAACAGAGGGATCCACCGGGGAGCTGTTTTTT.

The V gene is TRBV21-1, the J gene TRBJ1-5. TRBV21-1 is designated a pseudogene. The CDR3 is 16 residues long. The CDR3 DNA is TGTGCCAGCAGCAATCACGGGGGAAGGATTGATCAGCCCCAGCATTTT. Amino acids: CASSNHGGRIDQPQHF.

The chain recombines TRBV13 with TRBJ1-4; D remains ambiguous. Germline V gene data show CDR1 as PRHDT and CDR2 as FYEKMQ (reference sequence). The V end was cut by 4 bases, the J end by 0 bases, with 15 bases between. The CDR3 totals 17 residues. CDR3 loop: CASSSSLVGATNEKLFF. The CDR3 DNA reads TGTGCCAGCAGCTCATCCCTAGTAGGCGCAACTAATGAAAAACTGTTTTTT.

The chain carries TRBV19 and TRBJ1-6, with a weak D call TRBD1 (6 bases). With 5 bases removed from V and 10 bases from J, the gap between germline ends came to 15 bases. The CDR3 is 14 residues long. Germline V gene data show CDR1 as LNHDA and CDR2 as SQIVND (reference sequence). The CDR3 loop is CASSSGTLRSPLHF. For the CDR3, the DNA is TGTGCCAGTAGTTCGGGGACATTAAGGTCACCCCTCCACTTT.

CDR3 nucleotide sequence: TGTGCCAGTAGTCGGGACGGAAGAGGGGGACACAATGAGCAGTTCTTC. The encoded protein is CASSRDGRGGHNEQFF. The gene calls are TRBV19 and TRBJ2-1; tentative D call: TRBD1 (6 bases). Germline lookup yields CDR1 LNHDA and CDR2 SQIVND (reference sequence). This CDR3 contains 16 residues. The V gene lost 5 bases and the J gene lost 5 bases, with 19 bases spanning the gap.

There are a few counts of this clone. This chain connects TRBV4-2 to TRBJ1-2; no definite D call. Germline CDR1 and CDR2: LGHNA and YNFKEQ. Deletions cut 0 bases from V and 4 bases from J, with 6 bases between. The CDR3 runs 13 residues. Written as DNA, the CDR3 is TGTGCCAGCAGCCAAGACAGACTCTATGGCTACACCTTC. This translates into CASSQDRLYGYTF.

The chain combines TRBV10-3 with TRBJ2-7; D unresolved. Trimming removed 4 bases from V and 4 bases from J, with 17 bases in between. Germline V gene data show CDR1 as ENHRY and CDR2 as SYGVKD. The CDR3 runs 15 residues. The CDR3 spells CAISGIRFGLYEQYV. For the CDR3, the DNA is TGTGCCATCAGTGGCATCAGGTTTGGGTTATACGAGCAGTACGTC.

This clone was seen only once. This chain joins TRBV6-5 and TRBJ2-2, with TRBD1 matching 11 bases. Germline CDR1 reads MNHEY; CDR2 reads SVGAGI. Losses at the gene ends were 6 bases for V and 4 bases for J; bases not matched to a gene: 4. There are 15 residues in the CDR3. The CDR3 coding sequence is TGTGCCAGCAGGGGACAGGGGGACCGCACCGGGGAGCTGTTTTTT. It codes for CASRGQGDRTGELFF.

The chain employs TRBV7-9 and TRBJ2-5, with TRBD1 matching over 9 bases. The CDR3 totals 15 residues. V gave up 2 bases and J gave up 5 bases; unmatched junction bases: 6. CDR1 is SEHNR, CDR2 FQNEAQ, per germline (reference sequence). CDR3 protein: CASSLLGTGWETQYF. For the CDR3, the DNA is TGTGCCAGCAGCTTATTAGGGACAGGGTGGGAGACCCAGTACTTC.